This entry describes one TCR beta chain. The data were produced by immunoSEQ multiplex PCR, yet TCRdb's version contains in-frame clones alone and is incomplete. The data hold about 95,000 clones, with approximately 85% observed a single time. Trimming cost V 3 bases and J 2 bases, with 12 bases left between them. The CDR3 extends over 15 amino acids. Per germline, CDR1 SGHDN and CDR2 FVKESK. These data belong to a study of OX40 agonist ivuxolimab in advanced cancers. The receptor's source is an adult with an advanced solid tumor such as melanoma, head and neck, liver or kidney cancer. This sample comprised CD4+ or CD8+ T cells sorted from blood, obtained in a trial of the OX40 agonist ivuxolimab. The chain employs TRBV14 and TRBJ2-3, with D perhaps matching TRBD2 (6 bases). The CDR3 spells CASSQPGLYTDTQYF. The CDR3, as DNA: TGTGCCAGCAGCCAGCCGGGACTGTACACAGATACGCAGTATTTT. Looking up the rest from reference TRBV14 and TRBJ2-3 gives the full variable domain: EAGVTQFPSHSVIEKGQTVTLRCDPISGHDNLYWYRRVMGKEIKFLLHFVKESKQDESGMPNNRFLAERTGGTYSTLKVQPAELEDSGVYFCASSQPGLYTDTQYFGPGTRLTVL.